Below are 13 T cell receptor beta chains sequenced from a single sample in a study of blood T cell repertoires in COVID-19. The protocol was immunoSEQ multiplex PCR, while the TCRdb copy is restricted to in-frame clones and leaves out a portion. Here the sample spans approximately 220,000 clones, roughly 80% being singletons. Sample: PBMCs or T cells enriched from blood (not recorded which). All receptors derive from a woman in her forties who had been exposed to COVID-19.

This chain joins TRBV6-5 and TRBJ1-1; TRBD1 aligns across 8 bases. Germline V gene lookup returns CDR1 MNHEY and CDR2 SVGAGI. V trimming: 6 bases; J trimming: 10 bases; junction bases outside the gene matches: 4. The CDR3 length is 11 residues. CDR3 sequence reads: CASRTGAGAFF. The CDR3 coding sequence is TGTGCCAGCAGGACAGGGGCGGGAGCTTTCTTT.

The chain has TRBV3-1 (or the pseudogene TRBV3-2) and TRBJ2-5; 13 nucleotides match TRBD2. The CDR3 loop spans 16 amino acids. V shed 2 bases, J shed 9 bases, and the junction held 9 bases outside the gene matches. Germline CDR1 is LGHDT and CDR2 is YNNKEL (reference sequence). The chain's CDR3 is CASSQMGLAGPVAQYF. In nucleotides, the CDR3 is TGTGCCAGCAGCCAAATGGGACTAGCGGGGCCAGTGGCCCAGTACTTC.

This clone was counted ten times or more. The V gene is TRBV4-3, the J gene TRBJ2-2; 9 bases fit TRBD2. After removal of 4 bases from V and 2 bases from J, the junction contained 11 bases not matched to a gene. The CDR3 covers 18 residues. Looked up from germline, CDR1 is LGHNA and CDR2 is YSLEER. CDR3 sequence (DNA): TGCGCCAGCAGCCCCGACCCCCCTAGCGGGGCCAACACCGGGGAGCTGTTTTTT. Its translation: CASSPDPPSGANTGELFF.

J is TRBJ2-5 and V is TRBV5-6, with 9 bases matching TRBD2. This CDR3 is built from 15 residues. Germline V lookup: CDR1 SGHDT, CDR2 YYEEEE. Trimming cost V 4 bases and J 1 base; bases outside gene matches: 5. The CDR3 coding sequence is TGTGCCAGCAGCCTTAGCGGGGGACCCCAAGAGACCCAGTACTTC. It codes for CASSLSGGPQETQYF.

The chain carries TRBV24-1 and TRBJ1-4; 9 bases fit TRBD1. The germline CDR1 and CDR2 sequences are KGHDR and SFDVKD. The CDR3 is 16 amino acids. With V trimmed by 3 bases and J by 7 bases, 8 bases remained unmatched. This chain's CDR3 is CATSDGWTGEGEKLFF. The CDR3 region has the DNA TGTGCCACCAGTGATGGCTGGACAGGGGAGGGTGAAAAACTGTTTTTT.

V usage is TRBV4-2 and J usage is TRBJ2-5; TRBD2 agrees at 9 bases. Looked up from germline, CDR1 is LGHNA and CDR2 is YNFKEQ. This CDR3 has 17 amino acids. V gave up 0 bases and J gave up 0 bases; unmatched junction bases: 5. In DNA, the CDR3 is TGTGCCAGCAGCCAAGAGGGGAGCGGGGGGTACCAAGAGACCCAGTACTTC. This gives the protein CASSQEGSGGYQETQYF.

The V call is TRBV6-5, the J call TRBJ2-5, with 10 bases fitting TRBD1. The ends lost 11 bases at V and 4 bases at J; junction bases unmatched: 10. Per germline, CDR1 MNHEY and CDR2 SVGAGI. The CDR3 consists of 14 residues. The CDR3 nucleotides are TGTGCCGCTTCCGGGACAGGGGTTCGAGAGACCCAGTACTTC. Translation gives CAASGTGVRETQYF.

The chain couples TRBV5-6 to TRBJ1-2; tentative D call: TRBD1 (5 bases). Germline lookup yields CDR1 SGHDT and CDR2 YYEEEE. The CDR3 consists of 11 residues. V gave up 0 bases and J gave up 9 bases, with 6 bases separating them. The CDR3 protein is CASSLGQSYTF. The DNA of the CDR3 is TGTGCCAGCAGCTTGGGACAGAGCTACACCTTC.

The V call is TRBV18, the J call TRBJ1-5; 7 bases line up with TRBD1. The CDR3 extends over 15 amino acids. Germline V gene sequence: CDR1 KGHSH, CDR2 LQKENI. Unmatched junction bases numbered 2, after V lost 2 bases and J lost 1 base. The DNA of the CDR3 is TGTGCCAGCTCACCAGAACAGGGGAGCAATCAGCCCCAGCATTTT. It specifies CASSPEQGSNQPQHF.

The chain employs TRBV2 and TRBJ1-2; no reliable D call. CDR3 size: 11 residues. V was trimmed by 8 bases and J by 4 bases, leaving 8 bases between them. CDR1 and CDR2 from the germline V gene are SNHLY and FYNNEI. The CDR3: CASVESYGYTF. CDR3 coding DNA: TGTGCCAGCGTCGAGAGCTATGGCTACACCTTC. The variable domain in full, with the rest retrieved from reference TRBV2 and TRBJ1-2, is EPEVTQTPSHQVTQMGQEVILRCVPISNHLYFYWYRQILGQKVEFLVSFYNNEISEKSEIFDDQFSVERPDGSNFTLKIRSTKLEDSAMYFCASVESYGYTFGSGTRLTVV.

J is TRBJ2-1 and V is TRBV9; TRBD1 agrees at 12 bases. With 0 bases clipped from V and 9 bases from J, the junction kept 4 bases outside the gene matches. Germline V gives CDR1 SGDLS, CDR2 YYNGEE. This CDR3 is built from 15 residues. The CDR3 DNA is TGTGCCAGCAGCGTAGAGGGACAGGGGGCCGTTGAGCAGTTCTTC. Protein: CASSVEGQGAVEQFF.

The V gene is TRBV6-5, the J gene TRBJ1-4, with D unresolved. The CDR3 length is 13 residues. Germline CDR1 and CDR2: MNHEY and SVGAGI. With 9 bases removed from V and 2 bases from J, the gap between germline ends came to 10 bases. CDR3 loop: CARRRQTNEKLFF. CDR3 DNA: TGTGCCAGAAGGAGGCAGACTAATGAAAAACTGTTTTTT.

The CDR3 region has the DNA TGTGCCAGCAGTTTGGACAGGGGAGAAAACACCATATATTTT. This translates into CASSLDRGENTIYF. The chain employs TRBV6-5 and TRBJ1-3; 9 nucleotides align to TRBD1. CDR3 length: 14 amino acids. The V gene's germline CDR1 is MNHEY and CDR2 SVGAGI. With V trimmed by 4 bases and J by 6 bases, 4 bases remained unmatched.